The 30 T cell receptor beta chains in this list originate from one sample, sequenced in a study of beta chain features in type 1 diabetes. The study reverse transcribed the entire isolated RNA, so it sequenced expressed TCRB transcripts. Assay: immunoSEQ multiplex PCR; the TCRdb copy retains only in-frame clones and omits some. The sample yields some 300,000 clones, around 7.3% seen once. Sequenced material: central memory CD4+ T cells from blood. The receptors originated from a woman younger than 30 in good health.

This clone was seen more than once but under ten times. The chain combines TRBV20-1 with TRBJ2-1; no firm D call. The CDR3 runs to 11 residues. From germline, CDR1 is DFQATT and CDR2 SNEGSKA (reference sequence). V gave up 6 bases and J gave up 4 bases, with 7 bases separating them. CDR3 nucleotide sequence: TGCAGTGCGAGTCCGTACAATGAGCAGTTCTTC. This encodes CSASPYNEQFF.

This clone has only a few counts. The chain combines TRBV7-2 with TRBJ1-2; no reliable D call. Trimming cost V 3 bases and J 8 bases, with 16 bases left between them. Germline assignment: CDR1 SGHTA and CDR2 FQGNSA. The CDR3 loop spans 14 amino acids. CDR3 DNA sequence: TGTGCCAGCAGCTTGGTTAATGCGGGTCAAGGCTACACCTTC. This gives the protein CASSLVNAGQGYTF.

The chain carries TRBV7-9 and TRBJ2-3; D unresolved. The CDR3 has 14 residues. The germline V gene encodes CDR1 SEHNR and CDR2 FQNEAQ (reference sequence). Trimming took 4 bases from V and 3 from J, leaving 11 bases between them. CDR3 bases: TGTGCCAGCAGCTCGGCCGGAGTAACAGATACGCAGTATTTT. It specifies CASSSAGVTDTQYF.

This chain links TRBV27 with TRBJ2-2, with D perhaps matching TRBD2 (5 bases). The CDR3 sequence is 15 residues long. Between the trimmed V and J ends, which lost 2 bases and 1 base, there was a span of 8 bases. Germline lookup yields CDR1 MNHEY and CDR2 SMNVEV (reference sequence). This CDR3 reads CASSLRLLNTGELFF. CDR3 DNA sequence: TGTGCCAGCAGTTTAAGACTACTGAACACCGGGGAGCTGTTTTTT.

This clone was counted at least ten times. The gene calls are TRBV5-4 and TRBJ1-1, with D tentatively TRBD1 (6 bases). Germline lookup yields CDR1 SGHNT and CDR2 YYREEE (reference sequence). V was cut by 0 bases and J by 11 bases, with 14 bases left in between. The CDR3 covers 13 residues. In DNA, the CDR3 is TGTGCCAGCAGCTTGGAGACAGGCAGGAGTGCTTTCTTT. Its translation: CASSLETGRSAFF.

This clone was seen at least ten times. Different DNA sequences within this sample yield the same CDR3. CDR3 amino acids: CASSLYREAFF. The DNA of the CDR3 is TGTGCCAGCAGCTTGTATAGAGAAGCTTTCTTT. The V and J genes are TRBV5-6 and TRBJ1-1; D gene ambiguous. V lost 1 base, J lost 8 bases, and 6 bases lay in between. This CDR3 comprises 11 residues. Looked up from germline, CDR1 is SGHDT and CDR2 is YYEEEE.

This clone turned up a few times. The chain carries TRBV4-2 and TRBJ2-7, with D tentatively TRBD1 (5 bases). V was shortened by 2 bases and J by 2 bases, with 22 bases between the two germline ends. This CDR3 contains 18 residues. Per the germline V gene, CDR1 is LGHNA and CDR2 is YNFKEQ. This CDR3 reads CASSQYPPYGAETYEQYF. The CDR3, as DNA: TGTGCCAGCAGCCAATACCCTCCTTATGGGGCAGAAACCTACGAGCAGTACTTC.

The gene calls are TRBV7-6 and TRBJ2-3, with D possibly being TRBD1 (5 bases). Germline V gives CDR1 SGHVS, CDR2 FNYEAQ. This CDR3 region has 14 residues. Trimming cost V 5 bases and J 6 bases, with 15 bases left between them. CDR3 loop: CASSAYQGIDTQYF. Written as DNA, the CDR3 is TGTGCCAGCAGCGCATATCAGGGCATTGATACGCAGTATTTT.

J is TRBJ2-5 and V is TRBV9; D is tentatively TRBD1 or TRBD2 (6 bases each). Per the germline V gene, CDR1 is SGDLS and CDR2 is YYNGEE. V was pared by 0 bases and J by 0 bases, with 18 bases between. The CDR3 sequence is 18 residues long. CDR3: CASSVGRLARGDQETQYF. CDR3 bases: TGTGCCAGCAGCGTAGGCCGTCTCGCAAGGGGGGACCAAGAGACCCAGTACTTC.

There are a few counts of this clone. This chain links TRBV30 with TRBJ2-1, with D unresolved. V lost 3 bases and J 0 bases, leaving 6 bases between the germline ends. The CDR3 contains 13 residues. Germline values: CDR1 GTSNPN, CDR2 SVGIG (reference sequence). Written as DNA, the CDR3 is TGTGCCTGGAGCCCAAGCTCCTACAATGAGCAGTTCTTC. Translating gives CAWSPSSYNEQFF.

This clone was seen more than once but under ten times. The chain is built from TRBV6-5 and TRBJ2-7; 9 bases match TRBD2. Germline loops: CDR1 MNHEY, CDR2 SVGAGI. The trim removed 2 bases at V and 0 bases at J, leaving 5 bases unmatched. CDR3 length equals 16 residues. The DNA of the CDR3 is TGTGCCAGCAGTTACATAAGCGGGAGGTCCTCCTACGAGCAGTACTTC. It translates to CASSYISGRSSYEQYF.

This clone has just a few counts. The chain employs TRBV2 and TRBJ2-1; TRBD2 agrees at 11 bases. This CDR3 region has 14 residues. With V trimmed by 5 bases and J by 9 bases, 6 bases remained unmatched. The germline V gene encodes CDR1 SNHLY and CDR2 FYNNEI. For the CDR3, the DNA is TGTGCCAGCAGTCCCACTAGCGGGAGTTTTGAGCAGTTCTTC. Its translation: CASSPTSGSFEQFF.

The table lists this clone with a few counts. V is TRBV29-1 and J is TRBJ1-1, with D possibly TRBD1 on 6 matching bases. Trimming left V 8 bases short and J 6 bases short, with 13 bases between. CDR1 and CDR2 from the germline V gene are SQVTM and ANQGSEA. The CDR3 runs to 11 residues. The CDR3 DNA reads TGCAGCTTCAGACAGGACTCTGAAGCTTTCTTT. It is translated as CSFRQDSEAFF.

This clone was picked up many times. V is TRBV21-1 and J is TRBJ2-3. TRBV21-1 is annotated as a pseudogene. This CDR3 has 18 residues. CDR3 bases: TGTGCCAGCAGCAAAGCCCCTGCGTACAGAGGAAGCACAGATACGCAGTATTTT. It specifies CASSKAPAYRGSTDTQYF.

The chain employs TRBV7-2 and TRBJ2-2; tentatively, D is TRBD1 (6 bases). The CDR3 totals 15 residues. Germline values: CDR1 SGHTA, CDR2 FQGNSA. The V end was cut by 3 bases, the J end by 0 bases, with 8 bases between. The CDR3 spells CASSFQGPNTGELFF. CDR3 coding DNA: TGTGCCAGCAGCTTCCAGGGGCCGAACACCGGGGAGCTGTTTTTT.

CDR3 sequence (DNA): TGTGCCAGTAGTAAAAGCGGGAGTATGCATGAGCAGTTCTTC. Encoded protein: CASSKSGSMHEQFF. The J gene is TRBJ2-1, the V gene TRBV19; TRBD2 matches 8 bases. Unmatched junction bases numbered 7, after V lost 4 bases and J lost 8 bases. The CDR3 is 14 amino acids. The germline V gene has CDR1 LNHDA and CDR2 SQIVND (reference sequence).

This clone has just a few counts. The J gene is TRBJ2-7, the V gene TRBV7-2; TRBD1 matches at 7 bases. Germline CDR1 and CDR2: SGHTA and FQGNSA. The J segment lost 9 bases and the V segment lost 1 base, leaving 6 bases of the junction unmatched. The CDR3 consists of 13 residues. CDR3 protein: CASSLGQGELQYV. CDR3 nucleotides: TGTGCCAGCAGCTTAGGACAGGGAGAGTTGCAGTACGTC.

V and J are TRBV15 and TRBJ1-5, with a weak D call TRBD1 (5 bases). Trimming removed 1 base at V and 2 bases at J, with 12 bases between. The germline gives CDR1 LNHNV, CDR2 YYDKDF (reference sequence). CDR3 length: 16 amino acids. The CDR3 DNA reads TGTGCCACCAGCAGAGGCATCGGAGGGGGCAATCAGCCCCAGCATTTT. Protein sequence: CATSRGIGGGNQPQHF.

The V gene is TRBV6-5, the J gene TRBJ1-6; possibly TRBD1 for D (6 bases). V shed 5 bases and J shed 13 bases, with 18 bases lying between them. The germline CDR1 and CDR2 sequences are MNHEY and SVGAGI. CDR3 size: 14 residues. Here the CDR3 reads CASSDLDSLKPLHF. The CDR3 DNA sequence: TGTGCCAGCAGTGATCTGGACAGCCTGAAGCCCCTCCACTTT.

This clone was recorded many times. The chain couples TRBV7-9 to TRBJ2-5; D is uncertain. The CDR3 sequence is 14 residues long. Trimming stripped 1 base from V and 2 bases from J, with 8 bases between. Looked up from germline, CDR1 is SEHNR and CDR2 is FQNEAQ (reference sequence). The CDR3 bases are TGTGCCAGCAGCTTAGGTCCAGCGCAAGAGACCCAGTACTTC. As protein: CASSLGPAQETQYF.

This clone has a handful of counts. V is TRBV5-1 and J is TRBJ2-1, with TRBD2 as a possible D gene (5 bases). The CDR3 has 16 residues. The germline CDR1 and CDR2 sequences are SGHRS and YFSETQ. Trimming took 4 bases from V and 0 from J, leaving 14 bases between them. CDR3: CASSLVQRSSYNEQFF. CDR3 coding DNA: TGCGCCAGCAGCCTCGTCCAGCGGAGCTCCTACAATGAGCAGTTCTTC.

The chain joins TRBV9 to TRBJ2-1; D is perhaps TRBD2 (6 bases). CDR3 size: 15 residues. Trimming left V 0 bases short and J 9 bases short, with 16 bases between. Germline V gene sequence: CDR1 SGDLS, CDR2 YYNGEE. CDR3 in amino acids: CASSVGRGGRGEQFF. The CDR3 DNA reads TGTGCCAGCAGCGTAGGTCGAGGTGGGCGGGGTGAGCAGTTCTTC.

J is TRBJ1-5 and V is TRBV29-1; tentative D call: TRBD1 (5 bases). CDR1 and CDR2 from the germline V gene are SQVTM and ANQGSEA. This CDR3 is 16 amino acids long. The CDR3 nucleotides read TGCAGGCCGAACGGAAGGCAGGGAAGTAGCAATCAGCCCCAGCATTTT. Its protein is CRPNGRQGSSNQPQHF.

In regard to this clone: Other DNA sequences of this sample code for an identical CDR3. The chain combines TRBV6-5 with TRBJ2-3; weak D call: TRBD2 (5 bases). The CDR3 runs to 13 residues. Germline V gene lookup returns CDR1 MNHEY and CDR2 SVGAGI. Trimming stripped 2 bases from V and 3 bases from J, with 6 bases between. CDR3 sequence reads: CASSYPGTDTQYF. The CDR3 DNA reads TGTGCCAGCAGTTACCCGGGAACAGATACGCAGTATTTT.

The gene calls are TRBV30 and TRBJ2-4; D unresolved. Germline V CDR1 and CDR2: GTSNPN, SVGIG (reference sequence). The CDR3 has 16 amino acids. Trimming left V 3 bases short and J 5 bases short, with 20 bases between. Here the CDR3 reads CAWRSKLEVDQNIQYF. In DNA, the CDR3 is TGTGCCTGGAGGAGTAAATTAGAGGTCGACCAAAACATTCAGTACTTC.

The J gene is TRBJ1-1, the V gene TRBV7-9; tentative D call: TRBD1 (5 bases). Germline V gene lookup returns CDR1 SEHNR and CDR2 FQNEAQ (reference sequence). The germline V and J ends were trimmed by 3 bases and 4 bases, with 12 bases remaining between them. CDR3 length equals 14 residues. CDR3 residues: CASSFSGDSTEAFF. In DNA form, the CDR3 reads TGTGCCAGCAGCTTTTCCGGGGACTCCACTGAAGCTTTCTTT.

The chain carries TRBV18 and TRBJ2-5; D possibly uses TRBD1 or TRBD2 (5 bases each). CDR1 and CDR2 (germline): KGHSH, LQKENI. The CDR3 consists of 18 residues. Trimming took off 1 base at V and 5 bases at J, with 23 bases between the two ends. CDR3 DNA sequence: TGTGCCAGCTCACCACGGTCGGGTCAGGGAGCCGGTCGGGAGACCCAGTACTTC. Its translation is CASSPRSGQGAGRETQYF. Based on the CDR3 plus reference TRBV18 and TRBJ2-5, the full variable domain is NAGVMQNPRHLVRRRGQEARLRCSPMKGHSHVYWYRQLPEEGLKFMVYLQKENIIDESGMPKERFSAEFPKEGPSILRIQQVVRGDSAAYFCASSPRSGQGAGRETQYFGPGTRLLVL.

The rearrangement joins TRBV2 to TRBJ1-2, with unresolved D. The V end was cut by 6 bases, the J end by 3 bases, with 11 bases between. The CDR3 extends over 13 amino acids. Germline V gives CDR1 SNHLY, CDR2 FYNNEI. This chain's CDR3 is CASSAGLDYGYTF. The DNA of the CDR3 is TGTGCCAGCAGCGCCGGACTGGACTATGGCTACACCTTC. Looking up the rest from reference TRBV2 and TRBJ1-2 gives the full variable domain: EPEVTQTPSHQVTQMGQEVILRCVPISNHLYFYWYRQILGQKVEFLVSFYNNEISEKSEIFDDQFSVERPDGSNFTLKIRSTKLEDSAMYFCASSAGLDYGYTFGSGTRLTVV.

The chain couples TRBV5-1 to TRBJ2-6, with a weak D call TRBD2 (5 bases). This CDR3 is 16 amino acids long. CDR1 is SGHRS and CDR2 is YFSETQ in the germline V gene. V gave up 2 bases and J gave up 0 bases, with 9 bases separating them. For the CDR3, the DNA is TGCGCCAGCAGCTTCGGGGAAGGCTCTGGGGCCAACGTCCTGACTTTC. Amino acids: CASSFGEGSGANVLTF.

On this clone: This could be a read error, since a much larger clone is one nucleotide away. The chain joins TRBV2 to TRBJ1-1; D is unresolved. V was clipped by 5 bases and J by 0 bases, with 1 base between them. Germline CDR1 reads SNHLY; CDR2 reads FYNNEI. This CDR3 region has 11 residues. The CDR3 reads CASSLNTEAFF. The DNA for the CDR3 is TGTGCCAGCAGTCTGAACACTGAAGCTTTCTTT.